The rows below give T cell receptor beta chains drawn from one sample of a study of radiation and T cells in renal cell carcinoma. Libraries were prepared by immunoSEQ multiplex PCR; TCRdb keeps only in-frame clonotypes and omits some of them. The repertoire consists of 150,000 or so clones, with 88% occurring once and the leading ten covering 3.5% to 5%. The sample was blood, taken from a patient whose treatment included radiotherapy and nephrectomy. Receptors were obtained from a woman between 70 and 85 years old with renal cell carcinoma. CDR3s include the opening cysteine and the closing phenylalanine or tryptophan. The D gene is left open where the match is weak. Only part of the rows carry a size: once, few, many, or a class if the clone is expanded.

CDR3: CASNSQGRENEQFF
DNA: TGTGCCAGCAATTCACAGGGGAGGGAGAATGAGCAGTTCTTC
J: TRBJ2-1
V: TRBV6-5
D: .
size: .

CDR3: CASSETGLNQPQHF
DNA: TGTGCCAGTAGTGAGACAGGGCTAAATCAGCCCCAGCATTTT
J: TRBJ1-5
V: TRBV19
D: TRBD1
size: .

CDR3: CASSIKGQGWTDTQYF
DNA: TGTGCCAGTAGTATTAAGGGACAGGGTTGGACAGATACGCAGTATTTT
J: TRBJ2-3
V: TRBV19
D: TRBD1
size: .

CDR3: CASSLGGARGYTF
DNA: TGTGCCAGCAGCTTAGGGGGTGCGCGGGGCTACACCTTC
J: TRBJ1-2
V: TRBV13
D: .
size: .

CDR3: CAWSVIQGSGNTIYF
DNA: TGTGCCTGGAGTGTGATTCAGGGTAGTGGAAACACCATATATTTT
J: TRBJ1-3
V: TRBV30
D: .
size: .

CDR3: CAWSAIGTRRDNEQFF
DNA: TGTGCCTGGAGCGCCATCGGGACTAGGAGGGACAATGAGCAGTTCTTC
J: TRBJ2-1
V: TRBV30
D: TRBD2
size: .

CDR3: CASGTGNTEAFF
DNA: TGCGCCTCCGGGACAGGGAACACTGAAGCTTTCTTT
J: TRBJ1-1
V: TRBV5-1
D: TRBD1
size: few

CDR3: CASGLVQNQPQHF
DNA: TGTGCTAGTGGTTTGGTACAAAATCAGCCCCAGCATTTT
J: TRBJ1-5
V: TRBV12-5
D: .
size: medium-sized

CDR3: CASGPPNSPLHF
DNA: TGTGCCAGCGGGCCTCCGAATTCACCCCTCCACTTT
J: TRBJ1-6
V: TRBV11-2
D: .
size: .

CDR3: CASSGQGLDGYTF
DNA: TGCGCCAGCAGCGGCCAGGGGTTGGATGGCTACACCTTC
J: TRBJ1-2
V: TRBV5-1
D: .
size: .

CDR3: CASSYTPRTGHGYTF
DNA: TGTGCCAGCAGTTATACTCCACGGACAGGGCATGGCTACACCTTC
J: TRBJ1-2
V: TRBV6-6
D: TRBD1
size: .

CDR3: CASSLGQVSYEQYF
DNA: TGCGCCAGCAGCTTGGGACAGGTTTCCTACGAGCAGTACTTC
J: TRBJ2-7
V: TRBV5-1
D: .
size: .

CDR3: CAIMASANNSPLHF
DNA: TGTGCCATCATGGCGTCAGCTAATAATTCACCCCTCCACTTT
J: TRBJ1-6
V: TRBV10-3
D: .
size: few

CDR3: CASREPGLPFF
DNA: TGTGCCAGCAGGGAACCGGGACTACCGTTCTTC
J: TRBJ2-1
V: TRBV2
D: TRBD2
size: .

CDR3: CASSMVVQSNQPQHF
DNA: TGTGCCAGTAGTATGGTCGTTCAGAGCAATCAGCCCCAGCATTTT
J: TRBJ1-5
V: TRBV19
D: .
size: .

CDR3: CASSILAGPGADTQYF
DNA: TGTGCCAGCAGTATTCTAGCGGGCCCTGGGGCAGATACGCAGTATTTT
J: TRBJ2-3
V: TRBV5-5
D: TRBD2
size: .

CDR3: CASSQGQGLARAGFF
DNA: TGCGCCAGCAGCCAAGGACAGGGGTTAGCCCGGGCGGGGTTCTTC
J: TRBJ2-1
V: TRBV5-1
D: TRBD1
size: .

CDR3: CASSNGRGQGVTGELFF
DNA: TGTGCCAGCAGCAACGGAAGGGGACAGGGGGTCACCGGGGAGCTGTTTTTT
J: TRBJ2-2
V: TRBV7-6
D: TRBD1
size: .

CDR3: CASSDSWTSGSYEQYF
DNA: TGCGCCAGCAGTGATTCGTGGACTAGCGGCTCCTACGAGCAGTACTTC
J: TRBJ2-7
V: TRBV10-1
D: TRBD2
size: .

CDR3: CASSSLLLRGLDYGYTF
DNA: TGTGCCAGCAGCTCTTTACTCCTCAGGGGGTTGGACTATGGCTACACCTTC
J: TRBJ1-2
V: TRBV7-9
D: TRBD1
size: .